Given below is one TCR beta chain in context. Its matching antigen is unknown. Around 41,000 productive templates were obtained per sample on average. The repertoire was sequenced with immunoSEQ multiplex PCR; TCRdb's copy has only in-frame clones and lacks some. The data show approximately 45,000 clones, about 81% seen once. The entry originates in a study of STAT3 mutations in large granular lymphocyte leukemia. Study results and limitations: At least one immunodominant TCR beta clonotype appeared in every T-cell large granular lymphocyte leukemia patient.

The germline V gene encodes CDR1 SGHRS and CDR2 YFSETQ. The CDR3 spans 15 residues. The V gene lost 5 bases and the J gene lost 3 bases, with 18 bases spanning the gap. This receptor was identified in a human donor with T large granular lymphocyte leukemia. Some clones in this sample may be carry-over from other donors' samples. The chain links TRBV5-1 to TRBJ2-7; tentative D call: TRBD2 (6 bases). Sample: PBMCs. CDR3 nucleotide sequence: TGCGCCAGCAGGGCGGGGACTCCCTTATACTACGAGCAGTACTTC. Translation gives CASRAGTPLYYEQYF.